This T cell receptor (beta chain) appears in the sequencing data of a study of vaccination effects on CD4 cells after COVID-19. As concerns this clone: What it binds is unknown.

Profiled with immunoSEQ multiplex PCR; TCRdb holds only in-frame clones, not every one. There are 70,000 to 75,000 clones in the sample; approximately 79% occur only once, and approximately 4.3% lies in the top ten. The V end lost 0 bases, the J end lost 3 bases, and 10 bases lay between the germline ends. The V gene's germline CDR1 is SGHRS and CDR2 YFSETQ. This CDR3 is built from 16 residues. With the ViraFEST assay, the study expanded antigen-specific CD4+ T cells using viral peptide pools, then sequenced them. The culture ran for about 11 days, and then CD4+ T cells were isolated. People in the vaccine group had not been infected with SARS-CoV-2 before, and their nucleocapsid antibodies were negative. In culture with 9.5 to 10 IU/ml IL-2 and about 10 ug/ml peptides, PBMC were grown at around 1.8 million per well. Broader study findings: Whether induced by infection or by vaccine, clones showed marked clonal contraction late after vaccination. The study, lacking early post-infection timepoints, had few convalescent patients.

The starting material was CD4+ T cells from PBMCs cultured with HCoV-OC43 spike peptides, obtained before COVID-19 vaccination. Regarding subset: HCoV-OC43 spike overlapping peptide pool stimulation. The sequence was obtained from a human donor who received a COVID-19 vaccine. The chain uses TRBV5-1 and TRBJ2-6; possible D gene TRBD1, 6 bases. The CDR3 protein is CASSLVTGHGANVLTF. The CDR3 bases are TGCGCCAGCAGCTTGGTTACAGGGCATGGGGCCAACGTCCTGACTTTC. The whole variable domain, remainder taken from reference TRBV5-1 and TRBJ2-6, is KAGVTQTPRYLIKTRGQQVTLSCSPISGHRSVSWYQQTPGQGLQFLFEYFSETQRNKGNFPGRFSGRQFSNSRSEMNVSTLELGDSALYLCASSLVTGHGANVLTFGAGSRLTVL.